This passage covers 10 T cell receptor beta chains from one sample sequenced in a study of blood T cell repertoires in COVID-19 (dated by TCRdb to the early 2020s). Preparation of the library involved the immunoSEQ multiplex PCR assay. TCRdb re-hosts the immuneACCESS table, in-frame sequences only. Its copies lack some clones; in the studies checked, an unresolved V gene accounts for under half of them, and the cause for the rest is not known. Recorded for this sample are approximately 280,000 clones; roughly nine tenths of them occurred a single time. The leading ten clones occupy roughly 2.6% of the sample. Sample: PBMCs or T cells enriched from blood (not recorded which). These receptors originate from a woman aged 18-29 years who had recovered from COVID-19.

This chain connects TRBV18 to TRBJ2-1, with 11 bases fitting TRBD2. Germline-derived CDR1 and CDR2 are KGHSH and LQKENI. Trimming removed 6 bases from V and 6 bases from J; junction bases left unmatched: 7. The CDR3 is made up of 15 amino acids. The CDR3 nucleotides are TGTGCCAGCTCGTCTCTAGCGGGAGGAGGCAATGAGCAGTTCTTC. Protein: CASSSLAGGGNEQFF.

This clone has at least ten counts. V gene TRBV10-1 combines with J gene TRBJ1-5; no clear D gene. The length of the CDR3 is 12 residues. Germline lookup yields CDR1 WNHNN and CDR2 SYGVQD (reference sequence). Trimming shortened V by 4 bases and J by 2 bases, and 3 bases separated the two germline ends. The CDR3 loop is CASSAGNQPQHF. CDR3 DNA sequence: TGCGCCAGCAGTGCAGGCAATCAGCCCCAGCATTTT.

The chain links TRBV19 to TRBJ2-5, with TRBD2 identical over 9 bases. Trimming took 10 bases from V and 7 from J; bases not matched to a gene: 7. Germline lookup yields CDR1 LNHDA and CDR2 SQIVND (reference sequence). The CDR3 runs 12 residues. CDR3 residues: CATSGGLGTQYF. The CDR3 DNA reads TGTGCCACCAGCGGGGGGCTTGGGACCCAGTACTTC.

This clone has only one observation. V usage is TRBV5-6 and J usage is TRBJ1-6; TRBD1 matches 7 bases. J lost 0 bases, V lost 3 bases, and 12 bases had no gene match. This CDR3 region has 19 residues. The germline gives CDR1 SGHDT, CDR2 YYEEEE. The CDR3 sequence is CASSSEPGQISSYNSPLHF. CDR3 nucleotide sequence: TGTGCCAGCAGCTCAGAACCGGGACAGATAAGCTCCTATAATTCACCCCTCCACTTT. Using reference TRBV5-6 and TRBJ1-6 for the parts outside the CDR3, the full variable domain is DAGVTQSPTHLIKTRGQQVTLRCSPKSGHDTVSWYQQALGQGPQFIFQYYEEEERQRGNFPDRFSGHQFPNYSSELNVNALLLGDSALYLCASSSEPGQISSYNSPLHFGNGTRLTVT.

The rearrangement links TRBV5-6 to TRBJ1-1; D is undetermined. CDR1 SGHDT and CDR2 YYEEEE come from the germline V gene. Trimming took 3 bases from V and 6 from J, leaving 9 bases between them. The CDR3 has 12 amino acids. The CDR3 coding sequence is TGTGCCAGCAGCTCCACGGTGGCTGAAGCTTTCTTT. Translation gives CASSSTVAEAFF.

The chain has TRBV6-4 and TRBJ2-4; maybe TRBD1 (6 bases). Germline lookup yields CDR1 MRHNA and CDR2 SNTAGT. V was pared by 7 bases and J by 0 bases, with 19 bases between. The CDR3 is 17 residues long. CDR3 nucleotides: TGTGCCAGCATGAGATGGACAGAGGTACTAGCCAAAAACATTCAGTACTTC. Residues: CASMRWTEVLAKNIQYF.

V usage is TRBV28 and J usage is TRBJ1-1, with D perhaps matching TRBD1 (6 bases). Trimming took 4 bases from V and 0 from J, leaving 15 bases between them. The germline V gene encodes CDR1 MDHEN and CDR2 SYDVKM. The CDR3 has 16 amino acids. The CDR3 is CASSSPIGTLNTEAFF. DNA of the CDR3: TGTGCCAGCAGTTCCCCCATAGGGACATTGAACACTGAAGCTTTCTTT.

The rearrangement joins TRBV3-1 (or the pseudogene TRBV3-2) to TRBJ1-4; 12 nucleotides agree with TRBD1. V lost 6 bases, J lost 3 bases, and 14 bases stayed unmatched. Per germline, CDR1 LGHDT and CDR2 YNNKEL (reference sequence). CDR3 length equals 19 residues. CDR3 in amino acids: CASRDTRDRGRAANEKLFF. The CDR3, as DNA: TGTGCCAGCAGAGATACCCGGGACAGGGGGCGCGCAGCTAATGAAAAACTGTTTTTT.

This chain connects TRBV3-1 (or the pseudogene TRBV3-2) to TRBJ1-2; TRBD1 agrees at 7 bases. The V gene's germline CDR1 is LGHDT and CDR2 YNNKEL (reference sequence). J gave up 0 bases and V 4 bases, and 2 bases lay outside the gene matches. The CDR3 covers 14 residues. The CDR3 DNA reads as TGTGCCAGCAGCCTTGGGACAGCTAACTATGGCTACACCTTC. Its protein is CASSLGTANYGYTF.

Only a few counts were recorded for this clone. The chain links TRBV29-1 to TRBJ2-7, with 10 bases aligning to TRBD1. Trimming removed 6 bases from V and 3 bases from J; junction bases left unmatched: 8. Germline-derived CDR1 and CDR2 are SQVTM and ANQGSEA. This CDR3 is built from 14 residues. DNA of the CDR3: TGCAGCGTGGCAACCGGGACAGGGGTCTACGAGCAGTACTTC. Protein: CSVATGTGVYEQYF.